The rows below give T cell receptor beta chains drawn from one sample of a study of shared clonotypes between healthy human individuals. This table comes from immunoSEQ multiplex PCR, and its TCRdb copy is limited to in-frame clones, with some not included. This sample has about 2.2 million clones, with roughly 93% found just once. Sequences were obtained from naive CD8+ T cells from PBMCs. Every receptor here comes from a man between 18 and 29 years old in good health. Some clones in this sample may be carry-over from other donors' samples. The CDR3 runs from the conserved cysteine through the conserved F or W. The D gene is left open where the match is weak. A clone size is listed for some rows: how often the clone was seen (once, few, many), or a class if it is expanded.

J: TRBJ2-7
V: TRBV5-5
size: .
D: .
DNA: TGTGCCAGCAGCTTTTTTCGCGGGACCACCTACGAGCAGTACTTC
CDR3: CASSFFRGTTYEQYF

J: TRBJ2-2
V: TRBV4-3
size: .
D: .
DNA: TGCGCCAGCAGCCAAGATCGGGGGAGCGGCGGCGGGGAGCTGTTTTTT
CDR3: CASSQDRGSGGGELFF

J: TRBJ1-1
V: TRBV5-1
size: .
D: .
DNA: TGCGCCAGCAGCCGTGTTGGGCCCACTGAAGCTTTCTTT
CDR3: CASSRVGPTEAFF

J: TRBJ1-1
V: TRBV28
size: .
D: .
DNA: TGTGCCAGCAGTTTAGGACAGATCACTGAAGCTTTCTTT
CDR3: CASSLGQITEAFF

J: TRBJ2-1
V: TRBV11-2
size: .
D: .
DNA: TGTGCCAGCAGCTTCGGGTGGGGTGAGCAGTTCTTC
CDR3: CASSFGWGEQFF

J: TRBJ2-7
V: TRBV28
size: .
D: .
DNA: TGTGCCAGCAGGGGATGGCAGGACTCCTACGAGCAGTACTTC
CDR3: CASRGWQDSYEQYF

J: TRBJ2-1
V: TRBV7-2
size: .
D: TRBD2
DNA: TGTGCCAGCAGCTTTGGGGGACTAGCGGGATTCAATGAGCAGTTCTTC
CDR3: CASSFGGLAGFNEQFF

J: TRBJ1-6
V: TRBV27
size: .
D: .
DNA: TGTGCCAGCAGTCAAACAGGGAGTGGGGGTTCACCCCTCCACTTT
CDR3: CASSQTGSGGSPLHF

J: TRBJ2-1
V: TRBV7-6
size: .
D: .
DNA: TGTGCCAGCAGCTTATCTAGAGTCCACAATGAGCAGTTCTTC
CDR3: CASSLSRVHNEQFF

J: TRBJ2-1
V: TRBV9
size: .
D: TRBD2
DNA: TGTGCCAGCAGCCCATGGGGGACTAGCGATAATGAGCAGTTCTTC
CDR3: CASSPWGTSDNEQFF

J: TRBJ2-1
V: TRBV4-3
size: .
D: TRBD2
DNA: TGCGCCAGCAGCCAAGTTAGCGGGAGGGTCCATGAGCAGTTCTTC
CDR3: CASSQVSGRVHEQFF

J: TRBJ1-1
V: TRBV27
size: .
D: .
DNA: TGTGCCAGCAGTGAAGACTGGGGCGTTGAAGCTTTCTTT
CDR3: CASSEDWGVEAFF

J: TRBJ1-1
V: TRBV7-9
size: .
D: TRBD1
DNA: TGTGCCAGCAGCGATTGGAAAGCAGGGGGGGTTACCACTGAAGCTTTCTTT
CDR3: CASSDWKAGGVTTEAFF

J: TRBJ1-1
V: TRBV28
size: .
D: .
DNA: TGTGCCAGCAGTAGCGGACAGATGAACACTGAAGCTTTCTTT
CDR3: CASSSGQMNTEAFF

J: TRBJ2-1
V: TRBV29-1
size: .
D: TRBD1
DNA: TGCAGCGTGGCCGGGACAGGGGGCTTTATCAATGAGCAGTTCTTC
CDR3: CSVAGTGGFINEQFF

J: TRBJ2-1
V: TRBV27
size: .
D: TRBD2
DNA: TGTGCCAGCAGTGGCCGACTAGCGGGAGATCTGGGCGGTGAGCAGTTCTTC
CDR3: CASSGRLAGDLGGEQFF

J: TRBJ1-2
V: TRBV9
size: .
D: .
DNA: TGTGCCAGCAGCGTAAGTCCGGGGGCCCCAACCTCCTATGGCTACACCTTC
CDR3: CASSVSPGAPTSYGYTF

J: TRBJ2-5
V: TRBV5-1
size: .
D: TRBD1
DNA: TGCGCCAGCAGCTCCGGACAGGGACCCCCACAAGAGACCCAGTACTTC
CDR3: CASSSGQGPPQETQYF

J: TRBJ2-6
V: TRBV18
size: .
D: TRBD1
DNA: TGTGCCAGCTCAAACGACAGGGGTTGGTATGGGGCCAACGTCCTGACTTTC
CDR3: CASSNDRGWYGANVLTF

J: TRBJ2-2
V: TRBV11-2
size: .
D: .
DNA: TGTGCCAGCAGCCAAGAGGCCGGGGAGCTGTTTTTT
CDR3: CASSQEAGELFF

J: TRBJ2-1
V: TRBV27
size: .
D: .
DNA: TGTGCCAGCGGGCGTGGGGCGGAGCCAAACTACAATGAGCAGTTCTTC
CDR3: CASGRGAEPNYNEQFF

J: TRBJ2-3
V: TRBV9
size: .
D: .
DNA: TGTGCCAGCAGCGTAGTGGAGGGCCCCGATACGCAGTATTTT
CDR3: CASSVVEGPDTQYF

J: TRBJ2-1
V: TRBV7-9
size: .
D: TRBD2
DNA: TGTGCCAGCAGCCGAGCGGGAGTGACCTACAATGAGCAGTTCTTC
CDR3: CASSRAGVTYNEQFF

J: TRBJ2-5
V: TRBV6-5
size: .
D: TRBD2
DNA: TGTGCCAGCAGTGACAGCCTCGGGGGGGAGACCCAGTACTTC
CDR3: CASSDSLGGETQYF

J: TRBJ2-1
V: TRBV11-2
size: .
D: TRBD2
DNA: TGTGCCAGCAGCTCGGGTAGCGGGAGGTACGATGAGCAGTTCTTC
CDR3: CASSSGSGRYDEQFF

J: TRBJ2-5
V: TRBV27
size: .
D: TRBD1
DNA: TGTGCCAGCAGTCCCCGGGACAGGGAAACGGAGACCCAGTACTTC
CDR3: CASSPRDRETETQYF

J: TRBJ2-7
V: TRBV2
size: once
D: .
DNA: TGTGCCAGCAGTGTCGGACTCTTATCCTACGAGCAGTACTTC
CDR3: CASSVGLLSYEQYF

J: TRBJ2-7
V: TRBV19
size: .
D: .
DNA: TGTGCCAGTAGTATCGGGCTAGCCTCTTGGGACGAGCAGTACTTC
CDR3: CASSIGLASWDEQYF

J: TRBJ2-1
V: TRBV6-1
size: .
D: TRBD2
DNA: TGTGCCAGCAGTGAAAGCGGCGGGAGGGGTTACAATGAGCAGTTCTTC
CDR3: CASSESGGRGYNEQFF

J: TRBJ2-1
V: TRBV7-9
size: .
D: TRBD2
DNA: TGTGCCAGCAGCCCGGGACTAGCGGGATGGGATGAGCAGTTCTTC
CDR3: CASSPGLAGWDEQFF

J: TRBJ1-2
V: TRBV15
size: .
D: TRBD1
DNA: TGTGCCACCAGCGGGACGGGACAGTCTTCCTATGGCTACACCTTC
CDR3: CATSGTGQSSYGYTF